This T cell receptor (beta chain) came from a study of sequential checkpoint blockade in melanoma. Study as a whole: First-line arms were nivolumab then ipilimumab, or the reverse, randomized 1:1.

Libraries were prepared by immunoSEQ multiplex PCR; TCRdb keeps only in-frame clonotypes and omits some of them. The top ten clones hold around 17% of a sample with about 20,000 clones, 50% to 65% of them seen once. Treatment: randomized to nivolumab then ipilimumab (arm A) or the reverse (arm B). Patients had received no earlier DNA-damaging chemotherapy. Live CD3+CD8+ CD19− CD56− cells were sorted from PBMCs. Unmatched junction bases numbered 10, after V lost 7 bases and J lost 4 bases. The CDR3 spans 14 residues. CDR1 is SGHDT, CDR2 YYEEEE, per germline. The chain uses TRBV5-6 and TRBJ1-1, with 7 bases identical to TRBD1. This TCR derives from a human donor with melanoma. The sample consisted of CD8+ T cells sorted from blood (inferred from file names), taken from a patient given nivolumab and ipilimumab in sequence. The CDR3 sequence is CASFPLAGGTEAFF. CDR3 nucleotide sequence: TGTGCCAGCTTTCCTTTGGCAGGGGGCACTGAAGCTTTCTTT.